These 19 T cell receptor beta chains originate from one sample sequenced in a study of blood T cell repertoires in COVID-19. Repertoires were generated with immunoSEQ multiplex PCR, while TCRdb's copy carries only in-frame clones and drops some. There are 130,000 to 150,000 clones in the sample; 84% occur only once, and approximately 5.7% lies in the top ten. Sequencing used PBMCs or T cells enriched from blood (not recorded which). The receptor set was obtained from a woman aged 50 to 60 who had been exposed to COVID-19.

This chain joins TRBV10-3 and TRBJ2-3; D may be TRBD2 (6 bases). This CDR3 contains 15 residues. The ends were cut back, 0 bases at V and 5 bases at J, with 12 bases in the middle. CDR1 and CDR2 from the germline V gene are ENHRY and SYGVKD. The DNA of the CDR3 is TGTGCCATCAGTGAGTCACTAGGGCGGGGAGATACGCAGTATTTT. It yields the protein CAISESLGRGDTQYF.

The gene calls are TRBV6-1 and TRBJ2-7, with D possibly TRBD2 on 6 matching bases. The CDR3 totals 16 residues. Germline values: CDR1 MNHNS, CDR2 SASEGT. The V gene lost 2 bases and the J gene lost 6 bases, with 20 bases spanning the gap. The CDR3 spells CASSEPPGTVGGEQYF. CDR3 DNA: TGTGCCAGCAGTGAACCCCCCGGGACTGTCGGTGGCGAGCAGTACTTC.

The J gene is TRBJ2-7, the V gene TRBV5-1; unclear D gene. The CDR3 spans 9 residues. Germline-derived CDR1 and CDR2 are SGHRS and YFSETQ. V was pared by 10 bases and J by 4 bases, with 6 bases between. DNA of the CDR3: TGCGCCTGGCGGTACGAGCAGTACTTC. This translates into CAWRYEQYF.

This chain uses TRBV19 with TRBJ1-3; D uncertain. The CDR3 covers 17 residues. Deletions cut 5 bases from V and 0 bases from J, with 17 bases between. Germline loops: CDR1 LNHDA, CDR2 SQIVND (reference sequence). The CDR3 DNA follows: TGTGCCAGTAGTTCCTCCGGACTCCTCGTCTCTGGAAACACCATATATTTT. This encodes CASSSSGLLVSGNTIYF.

This sequence joins TRBV7-3 and TRBJ1-6; TRBD1 might be the D (6 bases). Trimming shortened V by 1 base and J by 4 bases, and 17 bases separated the two germline ends. There are 18 residues in the CDR3. The germline V gene has CDR1 SGHTA and CDR2 FQGTGA. The CDR3, as DNA: TGTGCCAGCAGCTTAAGACTCCCAGGGGCGTCATATAATTCACCCCTCCACTTT. Its translation: CASSLRLPGASYNSPLHF.

This chain joins TRBV6-4 and TRBJ2-1, with 7 positions matching TRBD2. This CDR3 spans 15 amino acids. V lost 2 bases to trimming and J lost 6 bases; unmatched junction nucleotides: 7. Germline V gives CDR1 MRHNA, CDR2 SNTAGT. CDR3 DNA: TGTGCCAGCAGTGACGGGTCTGGGGGGGTCAATGAGCAGTTCTTC. Translated: CASSDGSGGVNEQFF.

CDR3 in DNA: TGTGCCAGCAGCTTACAGGGGTCGAACACTGAAGCTTTCTTT. It codes for CASSLQGSNTEAFF. The chain is built from TRBV11-1 and TRBJ1-1; D may be TRBD1 (6 bases). V gave up 2 bases and J gave up 1 base, with 8 bases separating them. Germline V CDR1 and CDR2: SGHAT, FQDESV (reference sequence). The CDR3 sequence is 14 residues long.

The sample holds a few counts of this clone. V usage is TRBV27 and J usage is TRBJ2-7, with D possibly TRBD2 on 6 matching bases. V was pared by 2 bases and J by 6 bases, with 11 bases between. CDR3 length equals 13 residues. The germline V gene encodes CDR1 MNHEY and CDR2 SMNVEV (reference sequence). The CDR3 nucleotides are TGTGCCAGCAGTTTAGGCCCCGGGGGCGAGCAGTACTTC. Protein: CASSLGPGGEQYF.

The rearrangement links TRBV6-5 to TRBJ2-7; TRBD2 agrees at 8 bases. Trimming at V came to 6 bases and at J to 4 bases, leaving 8 bases not matched to a gene. This CDR3 contains 14 residues. Germline CDR1 reads MNHEY; CDR2 reads SVGAGI. CDR3 amino acids: CASRTPGLVYEQYF. The CDR3 DNA sequence: TGTGCCAGCAGGACTCCGGGACTAGTATACGAGCAGTACTTC.

V usage is TRBV28 and J usage is TRBJ2-5, with 8 bases that match TRBD2. V shed 1 base and J 3 bases; nucleotides not matched to a gene: 10. This CDR3 is 17 amino acids long. CDR1 is MDHEN, CDR2 SYDVKM, per germline. For the CDR3, the DNA is TGTGCCAGCAGTTTATTGCTTGGCGGAGCGGGGGAAGAGACCCAGTACTTC. It is translated as CASSLLLGGAGEETQYF. Supplemented by reference TRBV28 and TRBJ2-5, the full variable domain reads DVKVTQSSRYLVKRTGEKVFLECVQDMDHENMFWYRQDPGLGLRLIYFSYDVKMKEKGDIPEGYSVSREKKERFSLILESASTNQTSMYLCASSLLLGGAGEETQYFGPGTRLLVL.

This rearrangement joins TRBV7-9 to TRBJ2-7, with D perhaps TRBD2 (6 bases). The V gene's germline CDR1 is SEHNR and CDR2 FQNEAQ (reference sequence). This CDR3 region has 17 residues. V lost 5 bases and J lost 7, with 27 bases in between. Written as DNA, the CDR3 is TGTGCCAGCAGCCCGCGTATGGCAGGAGCCGCCCGGGAGGAGCAGTACTTC. Encoded protein: CASSPRMAGAAREEQYF.

The chain carries TRBV18 and TRBJ1-5; 10 bases map to TRBD1. CDR3 size: 17 residues. With 1 base clipped from V and 5 bases from J, the junction kept 8 bases outside the gene matches. Germline V CDR1 and CDR2: KGHSH, LQKENI. The CDR3 DNA sequence: TGTGCCAGCTCACCACTTGGGACAGGGGTCGGCGATCAGCCCCAGCATTTT. This encodes CASSPLGTGVGDQPQHF.

The V gene is TRBV7-2, the J gene TRBJ1-1; TRBD1 agrees at 8 bases. The J segment lost 5 bases and the V segment lost 5 bases, leaving 13 bases of the junction unmatched. Germline assignment: CDR1 SGHTA and CDR2 FQGNSA. The CDR3 has 16 residues. Here the CDR3 DNA reads TGTGCCAGCAGCCCCTCGGTCGGGCAGGGGGCTACTGAAGCTTTCTTT. Translation: CASSPSVGQGATEAFF.

The chain uses TRBV6-5 and TRBJ1-6; TRBD1 matches at 9 bases. The germline V gene has CDR1 MNHEY and CDR2 SVGAGI. Trimming at V came to 6 bases and at J to 4 bases, leaving 1 base not matched to a gene. This CDR3 has 14 amino acids. The CDR3 loop reads CASRQGAYNSPLHF. CDR3 in DNA: TGTGCCAGCAGACAGGGGGCTTATAATTCACCCCTCCACTTT.

The J gene is TRBJ1-2, the V gene TRBV6-5; 8 nucleotides agree with TRBD1. CDR1 and CDR2 (germline): MNHEY, SVGAGI. V gave up 4 bases and J gave up 4 bases; unmatched junction bases: 2. The CDR3 runs 13 residues. The CDR3 sequence: CASSSTGAYGYTF. Written as DNA, the CDR3 is TGTGCCAGCAGTTCGACAGGGGCCTATGGCTACACCTTC.

The chain has TRBV18 and TRBJ1-3; 9 bases are a match to TRBD1. Germline V CDR1 and CDR2: KGHSH, LQKENI. The CDR3 loop spans 14 amino acids. V gave up 3 bases and J gave up 8 bases; unmatched junction bases: 5. CDR3 sequence reads: CASSPVDRGDTIYF. In nucleotides, the CDR3 is TGTGCCAGCTCACCGGTCGACAGGGGGGACACCATATATTTT.

The chain couples TRBV12-2 to TRBJ2-5; the table names TRBD2, a call not compared with the DNA. TRBV12-2 is labeled a pseudogene. This CDR3 is built from 14 residues. CDR3 DNA sequence: TGTGCAAGTCGCTTCATGACCCCGGGGGAGACCCAGTACTTC. This codes for CASRFMTPGETQYF.

The chain recombines TRBV19 with TRBJ2-4; D call uncertain. CDR1 and CDR2 (germline): LNHDA, SQIVND (reference sequence). V shed 6 bases and J shed 0 bases, with 9 bases lying between them. The CDR3 has 14 amino acids. The CDR3 loop reads CASSPRLAKNIQYF. CDR3 DNA sequence: TGTGCCAGTAGCCCGCGGCTAGCCAAAAACATTCAGTACTTC.

The chain links TRBV5-6 to TRBJ2-3; the match to TRBD2 covers 14 bases. Trimming removed 3 bases from V and 1 base from J; junction bases left unmatched: 1. The CDR3 consists of 16 residues. Per the germline V gene, CDR1 is SGHDT and CDR2 is YYEEEE. The CDR3 loop reads CASSSGLAGGTDTQYF. The CDR3 DNA follows: TGTGCCAGCAGCTCGGGACTAGCGGGGGGCACAGATACGCAGTATTTT.